This entry features one T cell receptor (beta chain) sequence. Authors' methods: The assay estimated nucleated cells by amplifying reference gene primers. Sequencing used immunoSEQ multiplex PCR; TCRdb keeps in-frame clones, though not all of them. That table furnishes V, J and clone size, whereas the DNA furnished D and trimming. Altogether about 90,000 clones are present, around 90% being singletons, with the ten largest covering roughly 2.3%. Trimming cost V 5 bases and J 6 bases, with 16 bases left between them. Germline CDR1 is SEHNR and CDR2 is FQNEAQ (reference sequence). CDR3 length equals 14 residues. The data belong to a study of blood T cell repertoires in COVID-19. Study background: COVID-19 samples collected from the United States, Italy and Spain covered acute and convalescent phases. T cells, B-cell-depleted T cells, or PBMCs supplied cDNA or gDNA.

The sequencing input was peripheral blood. The V call is TRBV7-9, the J call TRBJ1-2; D possibly corresponds to TRBD1 (5 bases). The sequence derives from a human donor with active COVID-19. The donor label of this sample is uncertain. The CDR3 bases are TGTGCCAGCAGCCCCGAATTCCAAGGGGATGGCTACACCTTC. Residues: CASSPEFQGDGYTF.